These 30 T cell receptor beta chains were sequenced from one sample in a study of PD-L1 blockade in urothelial cancer (dated by TCRdb to 2016 to 2017). Receptor amplification or capture employed the immunoSEQ multiplex PCR assay. Entries here come from immuneACCESS through TCRdb and include only in-frame sequences with V and J called. Some clones fail to appear in such tables; in the studies checked, an unresolved V gene covers under half of the shortfall, and the cause of the remainder is unknown. Here the sample has under 55,000 clones; about 80% occur a single time. The ten largest account for 5.8% of the sample. The starting material was PBMCs, obtained around atezolizumab (anti-PD-L1) treatment. Receptors were obtained from a man in his forties with urothelial cancer.

The rearrangement joins TRBV7-8 to TRBJ2-2; TRBD2 aligns across 14 bases. There are 17 residues in the CDR3. The V gene end was trimmed by 3 bases and the J gene end by 6 bases; junction bases not matched to a gene: 6. Per the germline V gene, CDR1 is SGHVS and CDR2 is FQNEAQ. CDR3 bases: TGTGCCAGCAGCTTGAGACTAGCGGGAGGGCCCCCCGGGGAGCTGTTTTTT. Amino acid sequence: CASSLRLAGGPPGELFF.

The chain couples TRBV19 to TRBJ2-7, with D perhaps TRBD2 (6 bases). V lost 1 base and J 5 bases, leaving 9 bases between the germline ends. Germline values: CDR1 LNHDA, CDR2 SQIVND (reference sequence). This CDR3 is built from 13 residues. The CDR3 spells CASSIAGGNEQYF. The CDR3 region has the DNA TGTGCCAGTAGTATAGCTGGCGGGAACGAGCAGTACTTC.

The genes are TRBV19 and TRBJ2-7; D unresolved. Trimming shortened V by 5 bases and J by 3 bases, and 5 bases separated the two germline ends. Germline CDR1 and CDR2: LNHDA and SQIVND (reference sequence). The CDR3 spans 11 residues. The CDR3 here is CASSADYEQYF. For the CDR3, the DNA is TGTGCCAGTAGTGCGGACTACGAGCAGTACTTC.

The gene calls are TRBV9 and TRBJ2-1; 9 bases line up with TRBD2. The junction had 10 bases not matched to a gene; V was cut back by 0 bases and J by 6 bases. Germline-derived CDR1 and CDR2 are SGDLS and YYNGEE. The CDR3 has 17 residues. The CDR3: CASSVGPSGVISNEQFF. The CDR3 DNA follows: TGTGCCAGCAGCGTAGGACCTAGCGGGGTTATAAGCAATGAGCAGTTCTTC.

The gene calls are TRBV21-1 and TRBJ1-2. TRBV21-1 is designated a pseudogene. The CDR3 extends over 15 amino acids. The CDR3 DNA reads TGTGCCAGCAACAAGAGAGGGCGGCGCAACTATGGCTACACCTTC. This translates into CASNKRGRRNYGYTF.

The rearrangement joins TRBV10-1 to TRBJ2-3; 11 nucleotides match TRBD2. Trimming cost V 4 bases and J 7 bases; bases outside gene matches: 4. Germline CDR1 is WNHNN and CDR2 is SYGVQD (reference sequence). The CDR3 is 14 residues long. Here the CDR3 reads CASSGASGRNTQYF. DNA of the CDR3: TGCGCCAGCAGTGGTGCTAGCGGGAGGAATACGCAGTATTTT.

The rearrangement joins TRBV27 to TRBJ2-3; no reliable D call. The V gene's germline CDR1 is MNHEY and CDR2 SMNVEV (reference sequence). CDR3 size: 13 residues. V was shortened by 3 bases and J by 6 bases, with 10 bases between the two germline ends. In nucleotides, the CDR3 is TGTGCCAGCAGTTTGAATAACATTGATACGCAGTATTTT. It codes for CASSLNNIDTQYF.

A remark on this clone: One end of the junction does not line up with germline, which may come from a read error. The chain joins TRBV7-7 to TRBJ2-1; TRBD2 aligns across 12 bases. The CDR3 spans 15 residues. CDR1 and CDR2 (germline): SSHAT, FNYEAQ (reference sequence). In DNA, the CDR3 is TGTGCTAGCAGCCTCCTAGCGGGAGGGCTAGGTGAGCAGTTCTTC. Its protein is CASSLLAGGLGEQFF.

The chain joins TRBV2 to TRBJ2-7; 7 bases are a match to TRBD2. This CDR3 comprises 16 residues. Germline trimming cut 6 bases from V and 0 bases from J; bases unmatched to any gene: 11. CDR1 SNHLY and CDR2 FYNNEI come from the germline V gene. DNA for the CDR3: TGTGCCAGCAGGATTAGCGGGCCTTCAAGCTCCTACGAGCAGTACTTC. Its translation: CASRISGPSSSYEQYF.

This clone turned up a few times. V is TRBV28 and J is TRBJ1-2; D is unclear. Trimming pared 7 bases from V and 4 bases from J, leaving 10 bases between. The CDR3 runs 12 residues. Germline CDR1 MDHEN, CDR2 SYDVKM. CDR3 sequence: CASTGGLYGYTF. CDR3 DNA sequence: TGTGCCAGCACAGGAGGTCTCTATGGCTACACCTTC.

The V and J genes are TRBV27 and TRBJ2-1, with 7 bases matching TRBD1. With V trimmed by 2 bases and J by 6 bases, 7 bases remained unmatched. Germline loops: CDR1 MNHEY, CDR2 SMNVEV (reference sequence). The CDR3 is made up of 15 amino acids. In DNA form, the CDR3 reads TGTGCCAGCAGTTTAAAAGAGGGACAGCTCAATGAGCAGTTCTTC. Amino acids: CASSLKEGQLNEQFF.

This CDR3 is CASSRQGDLVEQYF. The DNA of the CDR3 is TGTGCCAGCAGCCGACAGGGAGACCTTGTAGAGCAGTACTTC. The genes are TRBV7-9 and TRBJ2-7; 7 nucleotides agree with TRBD1. This CDR3 is built from 14 residues. Unmatched junction bases numbered 11, after V lost 5 bases and J lost 7 bases. CDR1 and CDR2 from the germline V gene are SEHNR and FQNEAQ (reference sequence).

V and J are TRBV28 and TRBJ1-5; 8 bases agree with TRBD1. The CDR3 sequence is 14 residues long. The V gene end was trimmed by 6 bases and the J gene end by 6 bases; junction bases not matched to a gene: 7. Germline lookup yields CDR1 MDHEN and CDR2 SYDVKM. In DNA, the CDR3 is TGTGCCAGCAGGTCCGGACAGGGCGTTCAGCCCCAGCATTTT. This sequence encodes CASRSGQGVQPQHF.

This clone occurred once. CDR3 sequence: CAGAGTSGRSQFF. CDR3 nucleotide sequence: TGTGCCGGGGCGGGGACTAGCGGGAGATCCCAGTTCTTC. The chain is built from TRBV2 and TRBJ2-1, with 14 bases fitting TRBD2. CDR3 length: 13 residues. CDR1 is SNHLY, CDR2 FYNNEI, per germline. The V segment lost 11 bases and the J segment 13 bases; nucleotides outside the gene matches: 10.

CDR3 in DNA: TGTGCCAGCTCCCCCGAACAGGGGGCGGTTGCAGATACGCAGTATTTT. As protein: CASSPEQGAVADTQYF. The chain joins TRBV18 to TRBJ2-3; TRBD1 aligns across 9 bases. V shed 6 bases, J shed 4 bases, and the junction held 11 bases outside the gene matches. Germline V CDR1 and CDR2: KGHSH, LQKENI. This CDR3 is 16 amino acids long.

V usage is TRBV4-3 and J usage is TRBJ2-7; D gene unclear. CDR1 is LGHNA, CDR2 YSLEER, per germline. Trimming stripped 0 bases from V and 0 bases from J, with 6 bases between. The CDR3 has 14 amino acids. The CDR3 loop is CASSQDRSSYEQYF. The CDR3 DNA reads as TGCGCCAGCAGCCAAGACCGGAGCTCCTACGAGCAGTACTTC.

The chain carries TRBV30 and TRBJ2-2; D is perhaps TRBD2 (6 bases). V was cut by 8 bases and J by 4 bases, with 14 bases left in between. The germline V gene encodes CDR1 GTSNPN and CDR2 SVGIG (reference sequence). The CDR3 extends over 13 amino acids. CDR3 DNA: TGTGCCGCGGGCCAAGCGGGCACCGGGGAGCTGTTTTTT. Amino acids: CAAGQAGTGELFF.

The rearrangement uses TRBV19 and TRBJ2-3, with a possible D match to TRBD1 (6 bases). The CDR3 sequence is 14 residues long. V dropped 0 bases and J dropped 5 bases, with 9 bases sitting between them. Germline CDR1 LNHDA, CDR2 SQIVND (reference sequence). The CDR3 is CASSIDRGRDTQYF. The CDR3 DNA sequence: TGTGCCAGTAGTATAGACAGGGGTAGAGATACGCAGTATTTT.

This chain joins TRBV7-9 and TRBJ1-1, with no clear D. There are 14 residues in the CDR3. Trimming removed 5 bases at V and 1 base at J, with 11 bases between. Germline-derived CDR1 and CDR2 are SEHNR and FQNEAQ (reference sequence). CDR3 nucleotides: TGTGCCAGCAGCCTTTTGGGAGGGAACACTGAAGCTTTCTTT. Its translation is CASSLLGGNTEAFF.

The V call is TRBV25-1, the J call TRBJ1-2; 7 nucleotides align to TRBD1. V lost 4 bases and J lost 2; bases outside the gene matches: 16. Germline V gene data show CDR1 as MGHDK and CDR2 as SYGVNS. The CDR3 is 18 residues long. CDR3 in DNA: TGTGCCAGCAGTGCTAACTTGGAGGGGGCGGTAAACAACTATGGCTACACCTTC. Protein: CASSANLEGAVNNYGYTF.

The chain joins TRBV9 to TRBJ2-1; 7 bases match TRBD2. Germline CDR1 reads SGDLS; CDR2 reads YYNGEE. This CDR3 comprises 18 residues. V shed 0 bases, J shed 6 bases, and the junction held 15 bases outside the gene matches. The CDR3 sequence is CASSVEGFSGWGGNEQFF. The DNA of the CDR3 is TGTGCCAGCAGCGTAGAAGGATTTAGCGGGTGGGGGGGCAATGAGCAGTTCTTC.

The chain couples TRBV5-1 to TRBJ1-4; no reliable D call. CDR1 and CDR2 (germline): SGHRS, YFSETQ. This CDR3 comprises 15 residues. V was pared by 4 bases and J by 0 bases, with 10 bases between. This chain's CDR3 is CASSPGGTTNEKLFF. The CDR3 nucleotides read TGCGCCAGCAGCCCGGGAGGTACAACTAATGAAAAACTGTTTTTT.

The gene calls are TRBV5-6 and TRBJ2-5; TRBD1 is a possible D gene (5 bases). Trimming stripped 3 bases from V and 7 bases from J, with 16 bases between. This CDR3 contains 14 residues. Germline V gene sequence: CDR1 SGHDT, CDR2 YYEEEE. CDR3 residues: CASSSNGAFGTQYF. DNA for the CDR3: TGTGCCAGCAGCTCGAATGGGGCGTTTGGGACCCAGTACTTC. Full variable domain (missing parts from reference TRBV5-6 and TRBJ2-5): DAGVTQSPTHLIKTRGQQVTLRCSPKSGHDTVSWYQQALGQGPQFIFQYYEEEERQRGNFPDRFSGHQFPNYSSELNVNALLLGDSALYLCASSSNGAFGTQYFGPGTRLLVL.

The genes are TRBV7-9 and TRBJ2-3; a weak D match, TRBD1 (6 bases). Germline V gene data show CDR1 as SEHNR and CDR2 as FQNEAQ (reference sequence). The CDR3 extends over 14 amino acids. Trimming shortened V by 0 bases and J by 5 bases, and 9 bases separated the two germline ends. The CDR3 nucleotides are TGTGCCAGCAGCTTAGCGGGGGCGGGAGATACGCAGTATTTT. Translated, it gives CASSLAGAGDTQYF.

This chain connects TRBV11-2 to TRBJ2-7; 8 bases agree with TRBD2. The CDR3 extends over 15 amino acids. The junction had 10 bases not matched to a gene; V was cut back by 7 bases and J by 2 bases. Germline V gives CDR1 SGHAT, CDR2 FQNNGV. The CDR3 reads CASTLSTSGTYEQYF. The DNA for the CDR3 is TGTGCCAGCACCCTTAGCACTAGCGGAACCTACGAGCAGTACTTC.

The chain uses TRBV7-2 and TRBJ2-1; D is ambiguous. The CDR3 consists of 14 residues. V lost 1 base, J lost 8 bases, and 12 bases lay in between. The germline gives CDR1 SGHTA, CDR2 FQGNSA. The CDR3 here is CASSLGSAVDEQFF. The CDR3 nucleotides read TGTGCCAGCAGCTTAGGCTCCGCAGTTGATGAGCAGTTCTTC.

V is TRBV7-2 and J is TRBJ1-3, with 9 bases that match TRBD1. The V gene's germline CDR1 is SGHTA and CDR2 FQGNSA. Losses at the gene ends were 5 bases for V and 4 bases for J; bases not matched to a gene: 6. This CDR3 region has 15 residues. DNA of the CDR3: TGTGCCAGCAGCCCGGACAGGGGAGGAGGAAACACCATATATTTT. Amino acids: CASSPDRGGGNTIYF.

The V and J genes are TRBV5-1 and TRBJ2-7; tentative D call: TRBD1 (6 bases). CDR3 length equals 15 residues. V dropped 0 bases and J dropped 2 bases, with 12 bases sitting between them. Germline CDR1 is SGHRS and CDR2 is YFSETQ. This CDR3 is CASSLAVGATYEQYF. The CDR3 DNA reads TGCGCCAGCAGCTTGGCCGTGGGGGCCACCTACGAGCAGTACTTC. Full variable domain (remainder filled in from reference TRBV5-1 and TRBJ2-7): KAGVTQTPRYLIKTRGQQVTLSCSPISGHRSVSWYQQTPGQGLQFLFEYFSETQRNKGNFPGRFSGRQFSNSRSEMNVSTLELGDSALYLCASSLAVGATYEQYFGPGTRLTVT.

The rearrangement joins TRBV13 to TRBJ2-3; 14 bases align to TRBD2. Germline V CDR1 and CDR2: PRHDT, FYEKMQ (reference sequence). V lost 3 bases to trimming and J lost 4 bases; unmatched junction nucleotides: 15. CDR3 length equals 20 residues. DNA of the CDR3: TGTGCCAGCAGCTTTTCTCTGGGGCTGGGGACTAGCGGGAGTCCAGATACGCAGTATTTT. Translation: CASSFSLGLGTSGSPDTQYF.

This clone was seen a few times. This chain uses TRBV7-9 with TRBJ1-3; no clear D. This CDR3 region has 14 residues. Germline V gene lookup returns CDR1 SEHNR and CDR2 FQNEAQ (reference sequence). The V end lost 0 bases, the J end lost 0 bases, and 3 bases lay between the germline ends. CDR3 sequence: CASSLARSGNTIYF. The CDR3 coding sequence is TGTGCCAGCAGCTTAGCTCGCTCTGGAAACACCATATATTTT. Looking up the rest from reference TRBV7-9 and TRBJ1-3 gives the full variable domain: DTGVSQNPRHKITKRGQNVTFRCDPISEHNRLYWYRQTLGQGPEFLTYFQNEAQLEKSRLLSDRFSAERPKGSFSTLEIQRTEQGDSAMYLCASSLARSGNTIYFGEGSWLTVV.